This is a list of T cell receptor beta chains from one sample in a study of beta chain features in type 1 diabetes. The table came from immunoSEQ multiplex PCR; TCRdb's copy has only in-frame clones and leaves some out. This sample has 40,000 to 45,000 clones, with about half found just once. The sample comprised central memory CD4+ T cells from blood. The receptors here all came from a woman aged 18 to 35 in good health. CDR3s include the opening cysteine and the closing phenylalanine or tryptophan. The order of the fields is V gene, J gene, clone size, D gene, CDR3 protein, CDR3 DNA. The D gene is left open where the match is weak. Only some rows state a clone size, as once, few, many or a class for expanded clones.

>TRBV18|TRBJ2-2|NA|NA
CASSPLPGNTGELFF
TGTGCCAGCTCACCATTGCCAGGGAACACCGGGGAGCTGTTTTTT
>TRBV2|TRBJ2-1|NA|TRBD1
CASSELRTGYNEQFF
TGTGCCAGCAGCGAACTCAGGACAGGGTACAATGAGCAGTTCTTC
>TRBV5-5|TRBJ2-2|NA|TRBD1
CASSWTGDTGELFF
TGTGCCAGCAGCTGGACAGGAGATACCGGGGAGCTGTTTTTT
>TRBV4-1|TRBJ1-5|NA|TRBD1
CASSQGVSQGARQPQHF
TGCGCCAGCAGCCAAGGTGTAAGCCAGGGGGCGCGTCAGCCCCAGCATTTT
>TRBV27|TRBJ1-6|NA|TRBD1
CASSLEGQGSSPLHF
TGTGCCAGCAGTTTGGAGGGACAGGGGTCTTCACCCCTCCACTTT
>TRBV6-6|TRBJ2-7|NA|TRBD1
CASSYQGAGEQYF
TGTGCCAGCAGTTACCAGGGGGCGGGCGAGCAGTACTTC
>TRBV6-1|TRBJ1-1|NA|NA
CASSVDRVNTEAFF
TGTGCCAGCAGTGTGGACAGAGTGAACACTGAAGCTTTCTTT
>TRBV7-6|TRBJ1-1|NA|NA
CASSFSRVLAEAFF
TGTGCCAGCAGCTTTTCCAGGGTACTCGCTGAAGCTTTCTTT
>TRBV5-6|TRBJ2-5|few|TRBD1
CASSLDRGKTQYF
TGTGCCAGCAGCTTGGACAGGGGGAAGACCCAGTACTTC
>TRBV5-5|TRBJ2-2|NA|NA
CASSLLQGRGTGELFF
TGTGCCAGCAGCTTGTTACAGGGTCGCGGCACCGGGGAGCTGTTTTTT
>TRBV19|TRBJ1-1|few|NA
CASSINRISTEAFF
TGTGCCAGTAGTATAAACAGAATTAGTACTGAAGCTTTCTTT
>TRBV7-9|TRBJ1-4|NA|TRBD1
CASSSRTGSEKLFF
TGTGCCAGCAGCTCAAGGACAGGGAGCGAAAAACTGTTTTTT
>TRBV7-9|TRBJ2-1|few|TRBD1
CASSSVGDRQGTYNEQFF
TGTGCCAGCAGCTCGGTGGGGGATAGACAGGGGACATACAATGAGCAGTTCTTC
>TRBV28|TRBJ1-5|NA|NA
CASSLAGYSNQPQHF
TGTGCCAGCAGTTTGGCGGGGTATAGCAATCAGCCCCAGCATTTT
>TRBV7-9|TRBJ2-7|few|NA
CASSSIRGTYEQYF
TGTGCCAGCAGCTCTATTCGGGGAACCTACGAGCAGTACTTC
>TRBV19|TRBJ2-1|NA|TRBD2
CASSIGTSGNDEQFF
TGTGCCAGTAGTATTGGAACTAGCGGCAACGATGAGCAGTTCTTC
>TRBV28|TRBJ2-7|NA|TRBD1
CASSLPGTVNEQYF
TGTGCCAGCAGTTTACCCGGGACAGTAAACGAGCAGTACTTC
>TRBV19|TRBJ2-3|NA|NA
CASSIRLMDTQYF
TGTGCCAGTAGTATACGACTTATGGATACGCAGTATTTT
>TRBV19|TRBJ2-7|NA|TRBD1
CASSRDSYEQYF
TGTGCCAGTAGTCGGGACAGCTACGAGCAGTACTTC
>TRBV7-3|TRBJ1-2|NA|NA
CASSYAANYGYTF
TGTGCCAGCAGCTACGCAGCTAACTATGGCTACACCTTC
>TRBV11-2|TRBJ2-7|NA|NA
CASSSLQGRDYEQYF
TGTGCCAGCAGCTCCTTACAGGGTAGAGACTACGAGCAGTACTTC
>TRBV5-1|TRBJ2-2|few|NA
CASSLIQEPNTGELFF
TGCGCCAGCAGCTTGATTCAGGAACCCAACACCGGGGAGCTGTTTTTT